Given below is one TCR beta chain in context. The data stem from a study of blood T cell repertoires in COVID-19. The study recruited people aged about 18 to 90 years across around 23 US areas. The CDR3 covers 13 residues. V was trimmed by 4 bases and J by 7 bases, leaving 15 bases between them. The germline CDR1 and CDR2 sequences are SGHRS and YFSETQ. TCRdb's table, derived via immunoSEQ multiplex PCR, lists solely in-frame clones and lacks some. The sample consists of about 160,000 clones, roughly 80% of them appearing once. The specimen was PBMCs or T cells enriched from blood (not recorded which). The J gene is TRBJ2-7, the V gene TRBV5-1; tentative D call: TRBD2 (6 bases). This clonotype was obtained from a middle-aged woman with acute COVID-19. DNA for the CDR3: TGCGCCAGCAGCCCTGGACTACTTGGGGAGCAGTACTTC. Protein sequence: CASSPGLLGEQYF.